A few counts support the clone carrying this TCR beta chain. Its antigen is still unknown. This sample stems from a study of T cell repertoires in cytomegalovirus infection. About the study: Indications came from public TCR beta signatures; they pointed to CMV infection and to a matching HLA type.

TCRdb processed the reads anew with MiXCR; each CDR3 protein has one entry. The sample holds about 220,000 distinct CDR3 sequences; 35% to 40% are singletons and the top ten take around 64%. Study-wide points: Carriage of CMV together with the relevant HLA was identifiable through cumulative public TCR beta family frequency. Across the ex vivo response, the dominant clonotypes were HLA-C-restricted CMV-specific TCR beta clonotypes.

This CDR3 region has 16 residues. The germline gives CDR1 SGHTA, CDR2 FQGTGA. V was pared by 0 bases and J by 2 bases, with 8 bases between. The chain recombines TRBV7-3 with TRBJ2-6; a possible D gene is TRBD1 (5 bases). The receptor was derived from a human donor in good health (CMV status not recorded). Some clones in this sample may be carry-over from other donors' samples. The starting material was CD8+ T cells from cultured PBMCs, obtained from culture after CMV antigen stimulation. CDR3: CASSLTVGPGANVLTF. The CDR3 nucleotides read TGTGCCAGCAGCTTAACGGTGGGGCCTGGGGCCAACGTCCTGACTTTC. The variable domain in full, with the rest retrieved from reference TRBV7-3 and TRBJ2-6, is GAGVSQTPSNKVTEKGKYVELRCDPISGHTALYWYRQSLGQGPEFLIYFQGTGAADDSGLPNDRFFAVRPEGSVSTLKIQRTERGDSAVYLCASSLTVGPGANVLTFGAGSRLTVL.